This section outlines one T cell receptor (beta chain) sequence together with its context. These data come from a study of T cell changes during pregnancy in multiple sclerosis. The CDR3 is 13 amino acids. V shed 0 bases and J shed 4 bases, with 7 bases lying between them. Germline CDR1 is SGDLS and CDR2 is YYNGEE. The protocol was immunoSEQ multiplex PCR, while the TCRdb copy is restricted to in-frame clones and leaves out a portion. The sample has approximately 80,000 clones, approximately 94% seen once; the top ten hold 2.5%. The sequence derives from a female donor with multiple sclerosis, enrolled in a pregnancy study. The chain links TRBV9 to TRBJ1-1; D is uncertain. This sample comprised peripheral blood, obtained in the third trimester of pregnancy. This CDR3 is CASSVGVSTEAFF. The CDR3, as DNA: TGTGCCAGCAGCGTAGGTGTGAGCACTGAAGCTTTCTTT.